This T cell receptor beta chain was profiled in a study of pediatric ulcerative colitis (dated by TCRdb to about 2019). Describing the broader study: Several ulcerative colitis patients had pancolitis and two had left-sided colitis, with histology consistent with ulcerative colitis in all. Using the Pediatric Ulcerative Colitis Activity Index, a couple of patients were classed as having mild disease, several as having moderate disease and three as having acute severe colitis. Nine newly diagnosed, treatment-naive pediatric ulcerative colitis patients and a few non-IBD control children each provided paired blood and rectal samples. What the study reported, not specific to this receptor: The healthy control group was small, with only a handful of individuals. Because the repertoires came from total lymphocyte DNA, rare subsets such as regulatory T cells may have patterns that are not reflected. Autologous blood-rectal clonal overlap was significantly higher in ulcerative colitis patients than in controls, suggesting increased T cell trafficking to inflamed tissue. A couple of rectal CDR3 clonotypes were found in every ulcerative colitis patient but in no control. Rectal pinch biopsies may have included blood-derived T cells, especially in patients with overt colitis. Rectal repertoire features separated controls, mild-moderate and acute severe colitis patients; acute severe colitis showed reduced rectal diversity due to clonal expansions. For technical reasons, the blood samples of a couple of patients yielded substantially fewer templates, so those samples were excluded from the blood-rectal overlap analysis.

During colonoscopy, one to two pinch biopsies were obtained from the rectum for research purposes. Before the diagnostic colonoscopy, none of the ulcerative colitis patients had been given immunosuppressive medication. Before DNA isolation, rectal biopsies were subjected to proteinase K digestion. The Wizard kit (Promega) was used to extract genomic DNA from the blood and intestinal samples. Through the immunoSEQ TRB Survey service, multiplex V and J primers were used to amplify rearranged CDR3 beta regions from genomic DNA. To keep depth equal across samples, survey-level sequencing depth of up to 500,000 reads per sample was applied. The libraries were purified, combined into pools and sequenced with Illumina technology. Processing in the source paper ran as follows. Productive clonality, sample overlap, pairwise scatters, CDR3 beta length, V/D/J gene usage and productiveness were assessed with immunoSEQ online tools. Alongside Shannon and Simpson indices, calculated diversity was computed as the number of unique rearrangements divided by total templates, multiplied by 100. Principal component analysis was performed on Z-score normalized data with the R prcomp function and the ggbiplot package. Morisita's index was used to quantify the clonal overlap between blood and rectum within each subject. In TCRdb, the immuneACCESS table is reduced to in-frame sequences with V and J assigned. These tables do not hold every clone; where another copy was compared, an unresolved V gene accounts for under half, and the others remain unexplained. From that table come the V and J calls and clone size; the DNA was used to work out D and trimming. This sample holds 30,000 to 40,000 clones; roughly 82% were observed only once. Less than 10% of the sample is taken by the ten largest.

Turning to this clone: The clone's antigen remains unknown. Per-nucleotide qualities are absent, and no much larger clonotype sits a single base away.

The sample consisted of gut tissue. The source is a boy aged 10-17 years with severe ulcerative colitis.

The CDR3 here reads CASSFSGGGDTQYF. DNA sequence: TGTGCCAGCAGCTTTAGCGGGGGAGGGGATACGCAGTATTTT. The rearranged segments are TRBV7-2 and TRBJ2-3, with 9 junctional bases fitting TRBD2. Measured from the cysteine to the phenylalanine, the CDR3 is 14 residues long. Only the CDR3 part of the read is kept: 42 bases, read in frame from the first base. For CDR1 and CDR2, the germline V gene lists SGHTA and FQGNSA. The germline V and J ends show losses of 3 bases and 6 bases respectively, and no gene match explains 4 bases of the junction.